Listed below are T cell receptor beta chains from one sample, sequenced in a study of response to subunit inactivated influenza vaccine. Via MiXCR, TCRdb re-called the RT-PCR reads, giving one row per CDR3 protein. The table includes about 540,000 distinct CDR3 sequences, under 30% detected once. This sample was also put to use in a study of T cells expressing NK-cell markers.

The sample consisted of CD4+ T cells sorted from PBMCs, taken 11 to 12 days after vaccination. These receptors came from a middle-aged man who received an inactivated influenza vaccine. CDR3s leave out the opening cysteine and the closing phenylalanine or tryptophan.

V gene,CDR3 protein
TRBV29-1,SVRGQGTTNEKLF
TRBV5-1,ASSLDGREEAF
TRBV4-3,ASSQDRAGTEAF
TRBV24-1,ATSAAGQGNEQY
TRBV12-3/TRBV12-4,ASSPRTSGRTDTQY
TRBV7-2,ASSLAPGVSPLH
TRBV5-1,ASSLSPSGTETQY
TRBV7-9,ASSLASGELF
TRBV20-1,SAKGGAGTQY
TRBV6-1,ASSTGRSQYEQY
TRBV20-1,SASQFREKGQF
TRBV6-1,ASSDSRTSGAPLH
TRBV4-3,ASSQDYRGQYTNEKLF
TRBV5-1,ASSTSRTLQETQY
TRBV19,ASSIGTTASTDTQY
TRBV2,ASSWTESTGELF
TRBV11-2,ASSLLRVYEQY
TRBV28,ASSVPEGVLT
TRBV6-2/TRBV6-3,PSSLRSGELF
TRBV5-1,ASSLGLRGNYGYT
TRBV11-2,ASSLVERGRFTGELF
TRBV5-1,ASSPQASVNYGYT
TRBV7-9,ASSLLPGTGGGEQF
TRBV11-2,ASRQGTVLNIQY
TRBV12-3/TRBV12-4,ASTSPTSGRAANTQY
TRBV7-9,ASSQTSGNTDTQY
TRBV10-3,AISTGNGNTIY
TRBV4-2,ASSPLRDTAPGETQY
TRBV6-2/TRBV6-3,ASSYGQRTRQPQH
TRBV20-1,SASYGLAGGPNYNEQF
TRBV5-1,ASSNQGVGTEAF
TRBV4-2,ASSQERISGNTIY
TRBV12-3/TRBV12-4,ASRLSGGPGETQY
TRBV5-5,ASSLGTITDTQY
TRBV2,ASSEEQATQY
TRBV7-9,ASSLSRGSLQETQY
TRBV20-1,SARPRGRVHTEAF
TRBV15,ATSRDQGPGYEQY
TRBV5-1,ASSLEGDTYNEQF
TRBV3-1,ASSRMAVQETQY
TRBV25-1,ASMSSGNTIY